This passage covers 26 T cell receptor beta chains from one sample sequenced in a study of tumor-infiltrating lymphocytes in primary liver carcinoma. The tissue used was unsorted bulk material of about 20-33 mg. RNA and DNA were co-extracted from it with the AllPrep DNA/RNA mini kit. The authors made TCR beta cDNA from around 500 ng total RNA with a constant-region primer. Nested multiplex PCR, run for three rounds with slightly modified ARM-PCR, yielded TCR beta libraries. Two initial PCR rounds of around 9 cycles each paired TRBV1-TRBV30 forward primers with a C-beta reverse primer. MiXCR, run by TCRdb on the multiplex PCR reads, gives a single entry per CDR3 protein. This table holds about 75,000 distinct CDR3 sequences, roughly 71% found once. The material sequenced was tumor-adjacent normal liver tissue. All receptors come from a man aged 40-55 years with primary liver carcinoma and hepatitis B virus infection.

This clonotype was seen many times. The CDR3 region is CSVEAGTGSHTGELFF. The CDR3 DNA sequence: TGCAGCGTCGAGGCCGGGACAGGGTCCCACACCGGGGAGCTGTTTTTT. The gene calls are TRBV29-1 and TRBJ2-2, with TRBD1 identical over 9 bases. The CDR3 is 16 amino acids. CDR1 is SQVTM, CDR2 ANQGSEA, per germline. The V and J ends lost 6 bases and 3 bases, in that order; junction bases with no gene match: 11.

In this sample, this clonotype turned up many times. The rearrangement uses TRBV24-1 and TRBJ1-6; TRBD1 matches 7 bases. In germline, CDR1 is KGHDR, CDR2 SFDVKD. The CDR3 is 15 amino acids. The V and J ends lost 3 bases and 9 bases, in that order; junction bases with no gene match: 7. DNA for the CDR3: TGTGCCACCAGTGATGCTAGACAGGGTGGTTCACCCCTCCACTTT. This translates into CATSDARQGGSPLHF.

A note on this clonotype: One end of the junction does not line up with germline, which may come from a read error. This chain joins TRBV7-8 and TRBJ2-1, with 9 bases fitting TRBD2. The CDR3 is made up of 17 amino acids. The germline gives CDR1 SGHVS, CDR2 FQNEAQ. The CDR3 nucleotides read TGTGTCAGCAGCTTGTTAGGGAGTAGCGGGAGAACCAAAGAGCAGTTCTTC. Translation gives CVSSLLGSSGRTKEQFF.

A remark on this clonotype: A much larger clone is a single base away; this may be a read error. The rearrangement uses TRBV4-3 and TRBJ2-1; D remains ambiguous. This CDR3 is built from 16 residues. Germline V gene data show CDR1 as LGHNA and CDR2 as YSLEER. The CDR3 sequence: CAGSQDRDTLYNEQFF. CDR3 coding DNA: TGCGCCGGCAGCCAAGATAGAGACACCCTATACAATGAGCAGTTCTTC.

Of note for this clonotype: One junction end does not reproduce the germline sequence, and a read error may be involved. This rearrangement joins TRBV4-1 to TRBJ2-7; possible D gene TRBD2, 6 bases. Germline values: CDR1 MGHRA, CDR2 YSYEKL. This CDR3 is built from 15 residues. The CDR3 loop is CASNQDLGGGYEQYF. The CDR3 DNA follows: TGTGCCAGCAACCAAGACTTGGGAGGTGGCTACGAGCAGTACTTC.

Of note for this clonotype: At one end the junction does not follow the germline gene, possibly because of a read error. This rearrangement joins TRBV29-1 to TRBJ1-2; 8 bases fit TRBD1. The CDR3 runs 13 residues. Germline V gives CDR1 SQVTM, CDR2 ANQGSEA. CDR3 amino acids: CSVRSGGTYDYTF. CDR3 DNA: TGCAGCGTCCGATCAGGGGGCACCTATGACTACACCTTC.

Regarding this clonotype: One end of the junction fails to match germline, which may point to a read error. V is TRBV10-3 and J is TRBJ1-1; TRBD1 matches at 8 bases. The CDR3 runs to 14 residues. The germline V gene encodes CDR1 ENHRY and CDR2 SYGVKD. CDR3 coding DNA: TGTGACATCAGTTCTGACAGGGGGAACACTGAAGCTTTCTTT. Translating it yields CDISSDRGNTEAFF.

This clonotype was found many times. The chain links TRBV28 to TRBJ2-5; the D call may be TRBD1 or TRBD2 (5 bases each). CDR3 length: 15 residues. Trimming shortened V by 6 bases and J by 5 bases, and 19 bases separated the two germline ends. CDR1 is MDHEN, CDR2 SYDVKM, per germline. The CDR3 DNA reads as TGTGCCAGCAGGGGACGGGCTACGGTAGGGGAGACCCAGTACTTC. This encodes CASRGRATVGETQYF.

This CDR3 is CASSHAGGGYEQYF. In DNA form, the CDR3 reads TGTGCCAGCAGCCATGCGGGGGGGGGCTATGAGCAGTACTTC. The chain joins TRBV14 to TRBJ2-7; 9 bases are shared with TRBD2. This CDR3 has 14 residues. Trimming cost V 3 bases and J 7 bases; bases outside gene matches: 7. The germline gives CDR1 SGHDN, CDR2 FVKESK. The variable domain in full, with the rest retrieved from reference TRBV14 and TRBJ2-7, is EAGVTQFPSHSVIEKGQTVTLRCDPISGHDNLYWYRRVMGKEIKFLLHFVKESKQDESGMPNNRFLAERTGGTYSTLKVQPAELEDSGVYFCASSHAGGGYEQYFGPGTRLTVT.

The V and J genes are TRBV6-5 and TRBJ2-6; D unclear. V was pared by 6 bases and J by 13 bases, with 16 bases between. Germline CDR1 is MNHEY and CDR2 is SVGAGI. This CDR3 is 13 amino acids long. The CDR3 is CASRMSGVNVLTF. DNA of the CDR3: TGTGCCAGCAGGATGTCTGGGGTCAATGTCCTGACTTTC.

Notes on this clonotype: This may arise from a read error, as a much more abundant clone is one base away. The CDR3 nucleotides are TGTGCCAGCAGTTCATCAGACAGTCCGTTTAGAAACATTCAGTACTTC. Translated, it gives CASSSSDSPFRNIQYF. J is TRBJ2-4 and V is TRBV28; weak D call: TRBD1 (5 bases). Germline assignment: CDR1 MDHEN and CDR2 SYDVKM. This CDR3 has 16 amino acids. V was clipped by 4 bases and J by 6 bases, with 19 bases between them.

The genes are TRBV6-6 and TRBJ2-3, with D perhaps matching TRBD2 (6 bases). CDR3 size: 15 residues. The V end was cut by 7 bases, the J end by 5 bases, with 19 bases between. CDR1 is MNHNY and CDR2 is SVGAGI in the germline V gene (reference sequence). CDR3 sequence reads: CASTNLGRGIDTQYF. The CDR3 bases are TGTGCCAGCACCAACTTGGGGCGGGGCATAGATACGCAGTATTTT.

In the case of this clonotype: The junction shows a germline mismatch at one end, possibly a read error. The V gene is TRBV11-2, the J gene TRBJ2-5, with a tentative D call TRBD2 (5 bases). Germline V gene lookup returns CDR1 SGHAT and CDR2 FQNNGV. The CDR3 is 15 amino acids. The CDR3 spells CASSSSPVVGETQYF. Written as DNA, the CDR3 is TGTGCCAGCAGCTCTAGTCCGGTAGTTGGGGAGACTCAGTACTTC.

In the case of this clonotype: The junction departs from germline at one end; a sequencing error may be responsible. The V call is TRBV6-6, the J call TRBJ1-2, with D possibly being TRBD1 (5 bases). The CDR3 is 16 amino acids. Per germline, CDR1 MNHNY and CDR2 SVGAGI (reference sequence). The CDR3 here is CASIHDTYRPNYGCTF. The CDR3 DNA follows: TGTGCCAGCATCCACGACACCTACAGGCCTAACTATGGCTGCACCTTC.

With regard to this clonotype: This may be a read error: a much more frequent sequence differs by one nucleotide. The chain couples TRBV6-2 or TRBV6-3 to TRBJ2-5; 8 nucleotides match TRBD2. The CDR3 contains 18 residues. From germline, CDR1 is MNHEY and CDR2 SVGEGT. V shed 9 bases, J shed 4 bases, and the junction held 22 bases outside the gene matches. CDR3 in amino acids: CARRGWGASGSFGETQYF. CDR3 in DNA: TGTGCCAGGAGGGGGTGGGGGGCGAGCGGGAGTTTCGGAGAGACCCAGTACTTC.

Concerning this clonotype: A much more abundant neighbour one base away suggests this may be a read error. The chain is built from TRBV4-1 and TRBJ2-7; no clear D. Deletions cut 2 bases from V and 5 bases from J, with 13 bases between. The germline CDR1 and CDR2 sequences are MGHRA and YSYEKL. The CDR3 length is 14 residues. The CDR3 region is CASSQKTPVDEQYF. The DNA of the CDR3 is TGCGCCAGCAGCCAAAAGACCCCTGTTGACGAGCAGTACTTC.

This clonotype came up many times. The chain carries TRBV30 and TRBJ1-4; TRBD1 aligns across 7 bases. CDR1 is GTSNPN and CDR2 is SVGIG in the germline V gene (reference sequence). CDR3 size: 14 residues. Trimming removed 7 bases from V and 0 bases from J; junction bases left unmatched: 5. The CDR3 is CASEDRTTNEKLFF. In DNA, the CDR3 is TGTGCCTCGGAGGACAGGACAACTAATGAAAAACTGTTTTTT.

Turning to this clonotype: An end of the junction differs from the germline gene, which may be a read error. The CDR3 sequence: CTSSQGRDQPQHF. CDR3 nucleotide sequence: TGCACCAGCAGCCAAGGACGGGATCAGCCCCAGCATTTT. The V call is TRBV14, the J call TRBJ1-5; D is undetermined. The CDR3 covers 13 residues. Germline V CDR1 and CDR2: SGHDN, FVKESK.

This clonotype was observed a single time. The junction departs from the called germline gene at one end, perhaps through a read error. V gene TRBV7-9 combines with J gene TRBJ1-6; D remains unclear. The CDR3 spans 13 residues. Germline lookup yields CDR1 SEHNR and CDR2 FQNEAQ (reference sequence). The CDR3: CASTLESGSPFHF. CDR3 bases: TGTGCCAGTACCCTGGAGTCGGGTTCACCCTTCCACTTT.

Comments on this clonotype: This may stem from a read error, because a much larger clone lies one nucleotide away. The gene calls are TRBV5-5 and TRBJ2-5, with D possibly matching TRBD2 (7 bases). Germline V CDR1 and CDR2: SGHKS, YYEKEE (reference sequence). The CDR3 contains 13 residues. The CDR3 nucleotides read TGTACCAGCCGGGAGAGGGGGGGAGAGACCCAGTACTTC. It is translated as CTSRERGGETQYF.

Points on this clonotype: The junction shows a germline mismatch at one end, possibly a read error. In DNA form, the CDR3 reads TGCGCCAGCAGTGAGGCTAAGGGACTAGCTGGGGACACCGCGGAGCTGTTTTTT. It translates to CASSEAKGLAGDTAELFF. The J gene is TRBJ2-2, the V gene TRBV10-2, with 9 nucleotides matching TRBD2. This CDR3 comprises 18 residues. CDR1 WSHSY and CDR2 SAAADI come from the germline V gene.

The chain uses TRBV16 and TRBJ2-7; unclear D gene. Germline values: CDR1 KGHSY, CDR2 FQNENV. Trimming cost V 3 bases and J 4 bases, with 16 bases left between them. The CDR3 extends over 15 amino acids. The CDR3 nucleotides are TGTGCCAGCAGCCATGGAAAGGGTTATCCTTACGAGCAGTACTTC. This translates into CASSHGKGYPYEQYF.

This chain connects TRBV11-2 to TRBJ2-7; the D is unclear. The CDR3 totals 14 residues. Trimming took 10 bases from V and 2 from J, leaving 18 bases between them. Looked up from germline, CDR1 is SGHAT and CDR2 is FQNNGV. The CDR3 DNA reads TGTGCCAACAACTTAACCGACGGAGCCTACGAGCAGTACTTC. This encodes CANNLTDGAYEQYF.

The table lists this clonotype with many counts. V and J are TRBV12-3 or TRBV12-4 and TRBJ2-4; TRBD2 agrees at 8 bases. The V and J ends lost 4 bases and 6 bases, in that order; junction bases with no gene match: 20. The CDR3 has 19 amino acids. The CDR3 DNA reads TGTGCCAGCAGTTCTGAGGGCTTAGCGGGAATGGGGGGGATAAACATTCAGTACTTC. As protein: CASSSEGLAGMGGINIQYF.

The chain has TRBV6-2 or TRBV6-3 and TRBJ2-3; 9 bases are a match to TRBD2. Germline values: CDR1 MNHEY, CDR2 SVGEGT. The CDR3 spans 20 residues. V shed 10 bases and J 1 base; nucleotides not matched to a gene: 24. CDR3 sequence reads: CAILLGPSGNVPPGTDTQYF. CDR3 DNA sequence: TGTGCCATCCTACTAGGCCCTAGCGGGAACGTCCCCCCTGGCACAGATACGCAGTATTTT.

The chain uses TRBV4-2 and TRBJ1-1; a weak D match, TRBD1 (5 bases). This CDR3 contains 15 residues. V lost 7 bases and J 0 bases, leaving 15 bases between the germline ends. Germline V lookup: CDR1 LGHNA, CDR2 YNFKEQ. The CDR3 spells CASTHGAAMNTEAFF. The DNA for the CDR3 is TGTGCCAGCACCCATGGGGCAGCCATGAACACTGAAGCTTTCTTT.